The 25 T cell receptor beta chains given below trace back to one sample, sequenced in a study of shared clonotypes between healthy human individuals (dated by TCRdb to about 2020). The library was prepared using the immunoSEQ multiplex PCR assay. TCRdb provides this immuneACCESS table in a form limited to in-frame rearrangements. Some clones are lacking; in checked studies, under half of them reflect an unresolved V gene, and why the rest are absent is not known. Counted in this sample were approximately 350,000 clones; approximately 79% of them appeared once. Jointly, the top ten make up over 9% of the sample. The specimen sequenced was memory CD4+ T cells sorted from blood. Sample cell subset or site, as interpreted from the label and publication: CD45RA-negative fraction. The origin of the receptors is a young man in good health.

This chain links TRBV5-1 with TRBJ1-4; D is uncertain. The V gene's germline CDR1 is SGHRS and CDR2 YFSETQ. There are 13 residues in the CDR3. The V and J ends lost 3 bases and 4 bases respectively, with 7 bases between them. The CDR3 sequence: CASSYGSNEKLFF. The CDR3 nucleotides are TGCGCCAGCAGCTACGGAAGTAATGAAAAACTGTTTTTT.

The genes are TRBV18 and TRBJ2-7, with 10 bases lining up with TRBD2. Germline CDR1 and CDR2: KGHSH and LQKENI. Germline trimming cut 0 bases from V and 3 bases from J; bases unmatched to any gene: 8. The CDR3 spans 17 residues. The chain's CDR3 is CASSPPNPSGSNYEQYF. The CDR3 DNA is TGTGCCAGCTCACCACCCAACCCTAGCGGGAGTAACTACGAGCAGTACTTC.

The J gene is TRBJ2-7, the V gene TRBV5-4; 9 bases fit TRBD2. V gave up 4 bases and J gave up 6 bases; unmatched junction bases: 14. This CDR3 contains 16 residues. Germline lookup yields CDR1 SGHNT and CDR2 YYREEE (reference sequence). DNA for the CDR3: TGTGCCAGCAGCGCCCTCCTGGGTAGCGGGAGCATCGAGCAGTACTTC. Protein sequence: CASSALLGSGSIEQYF.

The gene calls are TRBV10-2 and TRBJ2-5; D ambiguous. CDR1 is WSHSY, CDR2 SAAADI, per germline. Trimming shortened V by 6 bases and J by 5 bases, and 16 bases separated the two germline ends. The CDR3 is 14 amino acids. The CDR3 DNA reads as TGCGCCAGCAGCTTGGCCGGAAGCTGGGAGACCCAGTACTTC. Translating it yields CASSLAGSWETQYF.

V usage is TRBV27 and J usage is TRBJ1-4, with D possibly matching TRBD1 (5 bases). Germline V CDR1 and CDR2: MNHEY, SMNVEV (reference sequence). The V and J ends lost 0 bases and 3 bases respectively, with 5 bases between them. The CDR3 runs to 14 residues. The CDR3 is CASSLSGANEKLFF. Here the CDR3 DNA reads TGTGCCAGCAGTTTATCGGGGGCTAATGAAAAACTGTTTTTT.

This clone appeared many times. This chain connects TRBV7-2 to TRBJ2-3, with no clear D. The CDR3 runs 15 residues. Germline CDR1 SGHTA, CDR2 FQGNSA. V was cut by 3 bases and J by 3 bases, with 13 bases left in between. The CDR3 bases are TGTGCCAGCAGCTTGTCGGAACCCTCAACAGATACGCAGTATTTT. Amino acids: CASSLSEPSTDTQYF.

The chain employs TRBV28 and TRBJ2-1; 9 positions agree with TRBD2. CDR1 and CDR2 (germline): MDHEN, SYDVKM. The length of the CDR3 is 13 residues. The V segment lost 9 bases and the J segment 4 bases; nucleotides outside the gene matches: 4. Written as DNA, the CDR3 is TGTGCCAGACCTAGCGGGGTGTACAATGAGCAGTTCTTC. Protein product: CARPSGVYNEQFF. Based on the CDR3 plus reference TRBV28 and TRBJ2-1, the full variable domain is DVKVTQSSRYLVKRTGEKVFLECVQDMDHENMFWYRQDPGLGLRLIYFSYDVKMKEKGDIPEGYSVSREKKERFSLILESASTNQTSMYLCARPSGVYNEQFFGPGTRLTVL.

In this sample, this clone turned up a few times. The rearrangement links TRBV19 to TRBJ1-5; unclear D gene. CDR1 and CDR2 from the germline V gene are LNHDA and SQIVND (reference sequence). Between the trimmed V and J ends, which lost 5 bases and 4 bases, there was a span of 15 bases. The CDR3 is 15 amino acids. As DNA, the CDR3 is TGTGCCAGTAGTTTCGGCCGCCACCCGAATCAGCCCCAGCATTTT. Encoded protein: CASSFGRHPNQPQHF.

The V gene is TRBV5-1, the J gene TRBJ2-3, with 7 positions matching TRBD1. The CDR3 spans 15 residues. In germline, CDR1 is SGHRS, CDR2 YFSETQ. With 5 bases clipped from V and 0 bases from J, the junction kept 6 bases outside the gene matches. The CDR3 DNA reads as TGCGCCAGCAGTCCCGGGGACAGAAGCACAGATACGCAGTATTTT. Protein: CASSPGDRSTDTQYF.

Of note for this clone: The limits of the CDR3 on the DNA are not certain, so only TCRdb's listed CDR3 is given. The rearrangement uses TRBV27 and TRBJ2-7; the DNA was not compared with TRBD1, the D call given in the table. Both ends counted, the CDR3 spans 16 residues. CDR1 and CDR2 (germline): MNHEY, SMNVEV (reference sequence). This chain's CDR3 is CASSRGGVWRGNEQYF.

V usage is TRBV5-6 and J usage is TRBJ2-7; 8 nucleotides align to TRBD2. Trimming removed 5 bases from V and 3 bases from J; junction bases left unmatched: 7. The CDR3 has 14 amino acids. Germline V lookup: CDR1 SGHDT, CDR2 YYEEEE. Here the CDR3 reads CASRATSAYYEQYF. The CDR3, as DNA: TGTGCCAGCAGGGCGACTAGCGCGTACTACGAGCAGTACTTC.

The chain links TRBV2 to TRBJ2-7; 13 bases map to TRBD2. Germline-derived CDR1 and CDR2 are SNHLY and FYNNEI. Trimming cost V 6 bases and J 3 bases; bases outside gene matches: 5. This CDR3 spans 15 amino acids. As DNA, the CDR3 is TGTGCCAGCAGGCCCGGACTAGCGGGAGTCTACGAGCAGTACTTC. Protein sequence: CASRPGLAGVYEQYF.

This clone came up once. The rearrangement joins TRBV10-3 to TRBJ2-5; the D gene is possibly TRBD1 (5 bases). Per the germline V gene, CDR1 is ENHRY and CDR2 is SYGVKD. The CDR3 sequence is 13 residues long. Trimming cost V 6 bases and J 1 base, with 9 bases left between them. CDR3 residues: CAIRRQSQETQYF. The CDR3 DNA reads as TGTGCCATCAGGAGACAGTCCCAAGAGACCCAGTACTTC.

The rearrangement links TRBV10-3 to TRBJ1-1, with 10 bases identical to TRBD1. The germline gives CDR1 ENHRY, CDR2 SYGVKD. This CDR3 contains 14 residues. Trimming removed 11 bases from V and 4 bases from J; junction bases left unmatched: 10. The CDR3 nucleotides read TGTGCCTCCAAGGCGACAGGGGGCGTCACTGAAGCTTTCTTT. This sequence encodes CASKATGGVTEAFF.

This clone was detected only a few times. V and J are TRBV29-1 and TRBJ1-1, with a possible D match to TRBD1 (6 bases). V was cut by 7 bases and J by 2 bases, with 14 bases left in between. The CDR3 is made up of 13 amino acids. Germline values: CDR1 SQVTM, CDR2 ANQGSEA. CDR3 bases: TGCAGCGCCCTAGGACAGCCCAACACTGAAGCTTTCTTT. Protein: CSALGQPNTEAFF.

This rearrangement joins TRBV25-1 to TRBJ1-1, with 9 bases aligning to TRBD1. With 0 bases clipped from V and 8 bases from J, the junction kept 1 base outside the gene matches. Germline V gene lookup returns CDR1 MGHDK and CDR2 SYGVNS. This CDR3 comprises 13 residues. The CDR3 loop is CASSEYGTGEAFF. CDR3 nucleotide sequence: TGTGCCAGCAGTGAATACGGGACAGGGGAAGCTTTCTTT.

The genes are TRBV4-3 and TRBJ1-5, with a tentative D call TRBD1 (6 bases). Trimming took off 2 bases at V and 6 bases at J, with 14 bases between the two ends. The CDR3 is 15 amino acids. The germline V gene has CDR1 LGHNA and CDR2 YSLEER. CDR3 coding DNA: TGCGCCAGCAGCCAACTACTCGACAGGTCTCAGCCCCAGCATTTT. It specifies CASSQLLDRSQPQHF.

The V call is TRBV2, the J call TRBJ1-4; the D is unclear. The CDR3 spans 13 residues. Trimming pared 8 bases from V and 5 bases from J, leaving 12 bases between. The germline V gene has CDR1 SNHLY and CDR2 FYNNEI. CDR3 sequence (DNA): TGTGCCAGCTGGCGGATGAGAAATGAAAAACTGTTTTTT. Translating gives CASWRMRNEKLFF.

This clone was detected ten times or more. This rearrangement joins TRBV4-1 to TRBJ2-2; D gene unclear. The V gene lost 0 bases and the J gene lost 0 bases, with 11 bases spanning the gap. This CDR3 comprises 17 residues. Germline V gene data show CDR1 as MGHRA and CDR2 as YSYEKL. The CDR3 bases are TGCGCCAGCAGCCAAGATCTGAAGCGCCCGAACACCGGGGAGCTGTTTTTT. Protein product: CASSQDLKRPNTGELFF.

This sequence joins TRBV12-2 and TRBJ2-3; the table gives TRBD2 as D, unverified against the DNA. TRBV12-2 is classified as a pseudogene. This CDR3 has 20 amino acids. CDR3 protein: CASRSDHPSGSVLSTDTQYF. The CDR3 DNA reads TGTGCAAGTCGCTCGGATCATCCTAGCGGGAGCGTCCTTAGCACAGATACGCAGTATTTT.

The chain has TRBV2 and TRBJ2-7, with TRBD1 identical over 8 bases. The CDR3 covers 15 residues. J was trimmed by 0 bases and V by 6 bases; bases with no gene match: 7. Germline CDR1 and CDR2: SNHLY and FYNNEI. The CDR3: CASRSTGAISYEQYF. Written as DNA, the CDR3 is TGTGCCAGCAGGTCGACAGGGGCTATCTCCTACGAGCAGTACTTC. The whole variable domain, remainder taken from reference TRBV2 and TRBJ2-7, is EPEVTQTPSHQVTQMGQEVILRCVPISNHLYFYWYRQILGQKVEFLVSFYNNEISEKSEIFDDQFSVERPDGSNFTLKIRSTKLEDSAMYFCASRSTGAISYEQYFGPGTRLTVT.

The rearrangement uses TRBV20-1 and TRBJ2-1; D remains ambiguous. Trimming stripped 7 bases from V and 10 bases from J, with 14 bases between. The CDR3 extends over 11 amino acids. Germline V gene lookup returns CDR1 DFQATT and CDR2 SNEGSKA (reference sequence). CDR3 protein: CSGLRVIEQFF. CDR3 nucleotide sequence: TGCAGTGGCTTACGCGTAATCGAGCAGTTCTTC.

This chain joins TRBV19 and TRBJ1-3, with TRBD1 as a possible D gene (6 bases). The CDR3 totals 17 residues. The V end lost 7 bases, the J end lost 0 bases, and 19 bases lay between the germline ends. The germline gives CDR1 LNHDA, CDR2 SQIVND (reference sequence). The CDR3 region has the DNA TGTGCCAGTAACAACCTCCGGGGGCCTTACTCTGGAAACACCATATATTTT. It encodes CASNNLRGPYSGNTIYF.

V and J are TRBV14 and TRBJ2-2, with 9 bases aligning to TRBD1. Germline CDR1 and CDR2: SGHDN and FVKESK. The CDR3 has 13 amino acids. The trim removed 8 bases at V and 5 bases at J, leaving 3 bases unmatched. The CDR3, as DNA: TGTGCCAGCTGGGGACAGGGAACCGGGGAGCTGTTTTTT. As protein: CASWGQGTGELFF.

The rearrangement uses TRBV11-2 and TRBJ2-2; no clear D. Germline-derived CDR1 and CDR2 are SGHAT and FQNNGV. The CDR3 loop spans 15 amino acids. V lost 4 bases and J lost 2, with 11 bases in between. The CDR3 DNA sequence: TGTGCCAGCAGCTGGAGTTTGGGAAACACCGGGGAGCTGTTTTTT. It is translated as CASSWSLGNTGELFF.